One sample yielded the 24 T cell receptor beta chains listed below, sequenced in a study of post-analysis software for immune sequencing data. Points from the study as a whole: The five TRBV segments detected at higher frequency in patients than in controls included TRBV5-6, TRBV5-1 and TRBV20-1.

For these receptors, no antigen is known. Unique molecular identifiers were carried by the TCR beta cDNA libraries. Each CDR3 protein is one row after TCRdb ran MiXCR on the PCR reads. The repertoire holds hundreds of thousands of distinct CDR3 sequences, with 55% to 60% as singletons. The sample consisted of blood. Source of these receptors: a girl aged 2-9 years with multiple sclerosis.

This clonotype was observed a handful of times. V and J are TRBV29-1 and TRBJ2-3; D is undetermined. Trimming removed 3 bases from V and 6 bases from J, with 13 bases in between. Germline V CDR1 and CDR2: SQVTM, ANQGSEA. CDR3 length: 13 amino acids. CDR3 in DNA: TGCAGCGTTGATCAAGGTCCACCCGATACGCAGTATTTT. Encoded protein: CSVDQGPPDTQYF.

This sequence joins TRBV29-1 and TRBJ1-1, with D possibly matching TRBD1 (5 bases). The CDR3 loop spans 11 amino acids. Per the germline V gene, CDR1 is SQVTM and CDR2 is ANQGSEA. Trimming cost V 6 bases and J 8 bases, with 13 bases left between them. This CDR3 is CSVGAPREAFF. The CDR3 DNA is TGCAGCGTCGGGGCCCCCAGGGAAGCTTTCTTT.

This clonotype was picked up a small number of times. The chain recombines TRBV5-1 with TRBJ2-5, with TRBD1 identical over 8 bases. The germline V gene encodes CDR1 SGHRS and CDR2 YFSETQ. Trimming at V came to 4 bases and at J to 5 bases, leaving 10 bases not matched to a gene. This CDR3 spans 15 amino acids. The chain's CDR3 is CASSPQGASEETQYF. CDR3 coding DNA: TGCGCCAGCAGCCCTCAGGGGGCTTCGGAGGAGACCCAGTACTTC.

This clonotype was seen only a few times. The chain uses TRBV6-4 and TRBJ2-3, with 15 bases that match TRBD2. The CDR3 totals 15 residues. Germline CDR1 MRHNA, CDR2 SNTAGT. V shed 6 bases and J 4 bases; nucleotides not matched to a gene: 2. The DNA of the CDR3 is TGTGCCAGCAGCAGGACTAGCGGGAGGGCAGATACGCAGTATTTT. This gives the protein CASSRTSGRADTQYF.

A word on this clonotype: The junction departs from germline at one end; a sequencing error may be responsible. The rearrangement joins TRBV5-6 to TRBJ1-2; D call uncertain. Germline CDR1 SGHDT, CDR2 YYEEEE. The CDR3 sequence is 12 residues long. The CDR3 region is CASSLRNYGFTF. The CDR3 DNA follows: TGTGCCAGCAGCTTAAGGAACTATGGCTTCACCTTC.

J is TRBJ2-7 and V is TRBV27; TRBD2 matches 8 bases. CDR3 length: 16 amino acids. Per germline, CDR1 MNHEY and CDR2 SMNVEV (reference sequence). Trimming cost V 0 bases and J 2 bases; bases outside gene matches: 6. In nucleotides, the CDR3 is TGTGCCAGCAGTTTATCAGCGGGAGTGGTTCCCTACGAGCAGTACTTC. Protein sequence: CASSLSAGVVPYEQYF.

This clonotype showed up just a few times. This chain connects TRBV7-2 to TRBJ2-1; 11 positions match TRBD2. CDR1 SGHTA and CDR2 FQGNSA come from the germline V gene. There are 15 residues in the CDR3. V lost 3 bases, J lost 2 bases, and 0 bases stayed unmatched. CDR3 region: CASSFSGGAYNEQFF. The CDR3 nucleotides read TGTGCCAGCAGCTTTAGCGGGGGGGCCTACAATGAGCAGTTCTTC.

This chain links TRBV29-1 with TRBJ2-5, with TRBD1 matching over 9 bases. The CDR3 has 15 amino acids. CDR1 is SQVTM and CDR2 is ANQGSEA in the germline V gene. V was clipped by 6 bases and J by 6 bases; unmatched bases: 14. The CDR3 spells CSVGLFGTGPKTQYF. The CDR3 nucleotides are TGCAGCGTAGGCCTTTTCGGGACAGGGCCTAAGACCCAGTACTTC.

The chain uses TRBV29-1 and TRBJ2-4; D ambiguous. The J call may be faulty, since TRBJ2-5 better matches the DNA end. The CDR3 has 15 amino acids. Germline V gene sequence: CDR1 SQVTM, CDR2 ANQGSEA. CDR3 DNA sequence: TGCAGCGTTGAGTATCCTTTGCGTGAACAAGAGACCCAGTACTTC. Protein: CSVEYPLREQETQYF.

This rearrangement joins TRBV10-1 to TRBJ2-7; D is ambiguous. Near its end, the DNA agrees better with TRBJ2-5, so the J call may be wrong. Per germline, CDR1 WNHNN and CDR2 SYGVQD (reference sequence). This CDR3 has 16 residues. CDR3 bases: TGCGCCAGCAGTGGTTCCGAGGCTAGGGTCGGAGAGACCCAGTACTTC. Protein: CASSGSEARVGETQYF.

The CDR3 DNA reads as TGCAGTGCTAGTGCGGGTCAGGGGAGAGGCGAGACCCAGTACTTC. This encodes CSASAGQGRGETQYF. The chain couples TRBV20-1 to TRBJ2-5; a weak D match, TRBD1 (6 bases). The CDR3 is made up of 15 amino acids. Deletions cut 3 bases from V and 5 bases from J, with 19 bases between. CDR1 is DFQATT and CDR2 is SNEGSKA in the germline V gene (reference sequence).

CDR3 sequence: CASSQTAGGGAIQLFF. CDR3 DNA: TGCGCCAGCAGCCAAACGGCAGGAGGGGGCGCGATACAACTGTTTTTT. This chain joins TRBV4-1 and TRBJ1-4; 7 bases align to TRBD1. Germline V gene data show CDR1 as MGHRA and CDR2 as YSYEKL. The J segment lost 12 bases and the V segment lost 2 bases, leaving 15 bases of the junction unmatched. This CDR3 is 16 amino acids long.

This chain joins TRBV7-2 and TRBJ2-3; perhaps TRBD2 as D (6 bases). Germline assignment: CDR1 SGHTA and CDR2 FQGNSA. The CDR3 contains 17 residues. Trimming stripped 1 base from V and 1 base from J, with 15 bases between. The CDR3 loop reads CASSLGGRGTGTDTQYF. CDR3 sequence (DNA): TGTGCCAGCAGCTTAGGGGGTCGAGGGACTGGCACAGATACGCAGTATTTT.

The V call is TRBV6-4, the J call TRBJ2-1; 9 nucleotides match TRBD2. The CDR3 is made up of 12 amino acids. Unmatched junction bases numbered 3, after V lost 5 bases and J lost 10 bases. CDR1 and CDR2 (germline): MRHNA, SNTAGT. The CDR3 loop is CASSSSGREQFF. CDR3 sequence (DNA): TGTGCCAGCAGTAGTAGCGGGAGAGAGCAGTTCTTC.

The chain links TRBV7-2 to TRBJ2-1, with D maybe TRBD2 (5 bases). This CDR3 has 11 residues. Germline-derived CDR1 and CDR2 are SGHTA and FQGNSA. CDR3 residues: CAVGRYNEQFF. CDR3 sequence (DNA): TGTGCGGTGGGGAGATACAATGAGCAGTTCTTC.

With regard to this clonotype: Compared with germline, one end of the junction differs, possibly owing to a read error. This sequence joins TRBV7-2 and TRBJ2-3; 9 bases are a match to TRBD2. Germline CDR1 reads SGHTA; CDR2 reads FQGNSA. The CDR3 sequence is 15 residues long. This CDR3 is CASSLGLASTDTRYF. DNA of the CDR3: TGTGCCAGCAGCTTGGGACTAGCAAGCACAGATACGCGGTATTTT.

The V and J genes are TRBV5-1 and TRBJ2-7; 8 bases line up with TRBD1. V dropped 8 bases and J dropped 5; count of bases not matched to a gene: 12. The CDR3 is made up of 14 amino acids. Germline V CDR1 and CDR2: SGHRS, YFSETQ. CDR3 bases: TGCGCCAGTGCGACAGGGGAGTCCCCCCACGAGCAGTACTTC. Its translation is CASATGESPHEQYF. The full variable domain, completed using reference TRBV5-1 and TRBJ2-7, is KAGVTQTPRYLIKTRGQQVTLSCSPISGHRSVSWYQQTPGQGLQFLFEYFSETQRNKGNFPGRFSGRQFSNSRSEMNVSTLELGDSALYLCASATGESPHEQYFGPGTRLTVT.

V usage is TRBV9 and J usage is TRBJ2-1; D gene ambiguous. CDR1 and CDR2 from the germline V gene are SGDLS and YYNGEE. Trimming removed 0 bases from V and 8 bases from J, with 9 bases in between. This CDR3 is built from 13 residues. CDR3 nucleotide sequence: TGTGCCAGCAGCGTAGTGGGCAAGGATGAGCAGTTCTTC. Amino acids: CASSVVGKDEQFF.

The chain combines TRBV3-1 with TRBJ2-7; 8 bases map to TRBD2. J lost 11 bases, V lost 1 base, and 7 bases had no gene match. Germline CDR1 and CDR2: LGHDT and YNNKEL (reference sequence). CDR3 length: 13 amino acids. CDR3: CASSQAPGGVEYF. Here the CDR3 DNA reads TGTGCCAGCAGCCAAGCCCCCGGGGGGGTGGAGTACTTC.

CDR3 region: CASSLGAARGVNEQFF. The CDR3 DNA sequence: TGTGCCAGCAGCCTAGGGGCCGCACGGGGCGTCAATGAGCAGTTCTTC. This chain uses TRBV7-9 with TRBJ2-1; either TRBD1 or TRBD2 may fit D (5 bases each). The V and J ends lost 5 bases and 6 bases respectively, with 20 bases between them. Germline values: CDR1 SEHNR, CDR2 FQNEAQ (reference sequence). The CDR3 runs to 16 residues.

This clonotype was counted between two and nine times. The rearrangement uses TRBV6-1 and TRBJ1-1; 9 nucleotides align to TRBD1. J was trimmed by 1 base and V by 3 bases; bases with no gene match: 6. This CDR3 spans 16 amino acids. Per the germline V gene, CDR1 is MNHNS and CDR2 is SASEGT. The CDR3 protein is CASSDPGQGPNTEAFF. In nucleotides, the CDR3 is TGTGCCAGCAGTGACCCGGGACAGGGACCGAACACTGAAGCTTTCTTT.

This chain connects TRBV9 to TRBJ1-2; 7 bases align to TRBD1. There are 15 residues in the CDR3. V lost 4 bases to trimming and J lost 4 bases; unmatched junction nucleotides: 10. Germline-derived CDR1 and CDR2 are SGDLS and YYNGEE. DNA for the CDR3: TGTGCCAGCAGCATACTCCGGGACAGCCTCTATGGCTACACCTTC. Translating gives CASSILRDSLYGYTF.

This clonotype came up a few times. The chain joins TRBV20-1 to TRBJ1-2, with D possibly matching TRBD1 (5 bases). This CDR3 has 13 amino acids. V lost 3 bases to trimming and J lost 4 bases, with 12 bases between them. Germline CDR1 reads DFQATT; CDR2 reads SNEGSKA (reference sequence). As DNA, the CDR3 is TGCAGTGCTAGGCTCCAGGGAGGCTATGGCTACACCTTC. Its protein product is CSARLQGGYGYTF.

To note about this clonotype: One junction end disagrees with the germline gene, perhaps due to a read error. The chain employs TRBV12-3 or TRBV12-4 and TRBJ2-2; D gene unclear. The CDR3 covers 17 residues. This CDR3 reads CVSSFLATLMNTGELFF. The CDR3 DNA follows: TGTGTCAGCAGTTTTTTGGCGACACTCATGAACACCGGGGAGCTGTTTTTT.